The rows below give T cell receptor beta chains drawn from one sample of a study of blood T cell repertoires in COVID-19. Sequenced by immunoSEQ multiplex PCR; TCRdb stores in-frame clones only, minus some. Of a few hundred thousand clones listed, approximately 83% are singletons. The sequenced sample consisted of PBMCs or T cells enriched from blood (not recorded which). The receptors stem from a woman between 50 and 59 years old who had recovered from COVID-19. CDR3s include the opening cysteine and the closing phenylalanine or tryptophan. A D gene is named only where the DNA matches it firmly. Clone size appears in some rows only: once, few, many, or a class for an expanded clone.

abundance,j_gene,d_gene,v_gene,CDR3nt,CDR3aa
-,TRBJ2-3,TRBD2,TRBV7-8,TGTGCCAGCAGCTTGGACCGTGGGACTAGAGGAGATACGCAGTATTTT,CASSLDRGTRGDTQYF
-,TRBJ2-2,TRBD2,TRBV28,TGTGCCAGCACGGTCGCGGGGGGAGGGCCCGGGGAGCTGTTTTTT,CASTVAGGGPGELFF
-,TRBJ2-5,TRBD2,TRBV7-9,TGTGCCAGCAGCTTCGGACTAGGAGCAGAGGAGACCCAGTACTTC,CASSFGLGAEETQYF
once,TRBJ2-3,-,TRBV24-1,TGTGCCACCAGCGCCGGACTGGATCTCACAGATACGCAGTATTTT,CATSAGLDLTDTQYF
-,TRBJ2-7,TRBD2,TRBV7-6,TGTGCCAGCAGCTTCTTTCGGACTAGCGGGAACTACGAGCAGTACTTC,CASSFFRTSGNYEQYF
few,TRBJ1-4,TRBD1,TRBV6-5,TGTGCCAGCAGTCCCCCGGGACAGGTCGAAAAACTGTTTTTT,CASSPPGQVEKLFF
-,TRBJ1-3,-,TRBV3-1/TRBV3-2,TGTGCCAGCAGCCAAGATGGGGCGTCTGGAAACACCATATATTTT,CASSQDGASGNTIYF
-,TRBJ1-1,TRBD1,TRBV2,TGTGCCAGCAGTGCTTCTGGACAGGGGAACACTGAAGCTTTCTTT,CASSASGQGNTEAFF
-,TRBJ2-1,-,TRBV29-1,TGCAGCGTTGAAGGAGGAGGGTTGCCCTACAATGAGCAGTTCTTC,CSVEGGGLPYNEQFF
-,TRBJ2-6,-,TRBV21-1,TGTGCCAGCAGCCGGGACAGCCGTTCTGGGGCCAACGTCCTGACTTTC,CASSRDSRSGANVLTF
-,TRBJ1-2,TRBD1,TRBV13,TGTGCCAGCAGCCGCGGGGACAGCTATGGCTACACCTTC,CASSRGDSYGYTF